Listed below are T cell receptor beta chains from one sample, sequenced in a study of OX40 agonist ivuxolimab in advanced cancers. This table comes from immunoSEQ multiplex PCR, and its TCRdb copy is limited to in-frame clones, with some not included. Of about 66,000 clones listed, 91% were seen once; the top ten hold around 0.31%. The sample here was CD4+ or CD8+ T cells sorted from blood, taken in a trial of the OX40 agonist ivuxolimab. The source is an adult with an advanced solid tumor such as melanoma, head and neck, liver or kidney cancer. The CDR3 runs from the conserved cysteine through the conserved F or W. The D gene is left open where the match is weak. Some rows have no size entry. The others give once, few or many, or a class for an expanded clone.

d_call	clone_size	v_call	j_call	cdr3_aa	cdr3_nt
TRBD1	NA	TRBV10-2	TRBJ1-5	CASSLYRGQPQHF	TGCGCCAGCAGTCTATACAGGGGTCAGCCCCAGCATTTT
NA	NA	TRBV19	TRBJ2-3	CASSTGGLTNTDTQYF	TGTGCCAGTAGTACCGGCGGGTTAACGAACACAGATACGCAGTATTTT
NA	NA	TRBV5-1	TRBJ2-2	CASSFSGAAGELFF	TGCGCCAGCAGCTTTTCAGGCGCGGCCGGGGAGCTGTTTTTT
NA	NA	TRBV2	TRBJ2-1	CASSEALLPQFF	TGTGCCAGCAGTGAGGCCCTACTTCCCCAGTTCTTC
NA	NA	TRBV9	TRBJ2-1	CASSVVGESSYNEQFF	TGTGCCAGCAGCGTAGTCGGGGAGAGCTCCTACAATGAGCAGTTCTTC
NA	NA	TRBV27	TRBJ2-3	CASTMTGIADTQYF	TGTGCCAGCACCATGACGGGAATTGCAGATACGCAGTATTTT
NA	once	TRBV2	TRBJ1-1	CASSPTGLNTEAFF	TGTGCCAGCAGTCCTACGGGACTTAACACTGAAGCTTTCTTT
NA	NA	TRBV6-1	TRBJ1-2	CASSEVGRLYGYTF	TGTGCCAGCAGTGAAGTTGGGAGGCTCTATGGCTACACCTTC
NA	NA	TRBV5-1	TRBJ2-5	CASAIRVRETQYF	TGCGCCAGTGCTATTCGGGTTAGGGAGACCCAGTACTTC
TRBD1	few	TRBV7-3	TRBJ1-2	CASSSRGNYGYTF	TGTGCCAGCAGCTCCAGGGGGAACTATGGCTACACCTTC
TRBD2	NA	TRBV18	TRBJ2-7	CASSQLTLAGGPYEQYF	TGTGCCAGCTCACAACTCACACTAGCGGGAGGCCCCTACGAGCAGTACTTC
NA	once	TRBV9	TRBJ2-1	CASSVSSVPGEQFF	TGTGCCAGCAGCGTATCCAGCGTGCCTGGGGAGCAGTTCTTC
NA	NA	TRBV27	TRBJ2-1	CASSPLAEGGSYNEQFF	TGTGCCAGCTCCCCCCTAGCGGAGGGGGGTTCCTACAATGAGCAGTTCTTC
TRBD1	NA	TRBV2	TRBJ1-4	CASSSWTGTNEKLFF	TGTGCCAGCAGTAGCTGGACAGGGACTAATGAAAAACTGTTTTTT
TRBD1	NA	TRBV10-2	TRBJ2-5	CASQQGAGETQYF	TGCGCCAGCCAACAGGGGGCCGGAGAGACCCAGTACTTC
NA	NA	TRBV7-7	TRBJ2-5	CASSFGGYGETQYF	TGTGCCAGCAGCTTTGGGGGGTATGGAGAGACCCAGTACTTC
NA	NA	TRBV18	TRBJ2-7	CASSPGSAQYF	TGTGCCAGCTCACCTGGGTCCGCGCAGTACTTC
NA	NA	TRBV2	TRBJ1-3	CASSDNGNTIYF	TGTGCCAGCAGTGATAATGGAAACACCATATATTTT
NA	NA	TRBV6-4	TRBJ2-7	CASSDPPLAYEQYF	TGTGCCAGCAGTGACCCCCCCCTAGCCTACGAGCAGTACTTC
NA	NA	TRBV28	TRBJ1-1	CASRSRGGHTEAFF	TGTGCCAGCAGATCGCGGGGCGGTCACACTGAAGCTTTCTTT
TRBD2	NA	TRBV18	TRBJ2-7	CASSPLAGGDEQYF	TGTGCCAGCTCACCCTTAGCGGGAGGGGACGAGCAGTACTTC
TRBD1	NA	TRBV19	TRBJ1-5	CASRLTGDRNQPQHF	TGTGCCAGTAGGCTCACAGGGGACCGCAATCAGCCCCAGCATTTT
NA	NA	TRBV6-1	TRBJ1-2	CASRMNQGNVYGYTF	TGTGCCAGCAGGATGAATCAAGGGAACGTCTATGGCTACACCTTC
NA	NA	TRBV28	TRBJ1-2	CAIGRRGYGYTF	TGTGCGATAGGCAGGCGGGGATATGGCTACACCTTC
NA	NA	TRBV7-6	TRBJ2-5	CASSLGVGETQYF	TGTGCCAGCAGCCTAGGTGTTGGAGAGACCCAGTACTTC
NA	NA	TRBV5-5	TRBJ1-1	CASSSRVGEAFF	TGTGCCAGCAGCAGCCGTGTGGGTGAAGCTTTCTTT
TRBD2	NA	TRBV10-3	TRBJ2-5	CAISDTSGRAEETQYF	TGTGCCATCAGTGACACGAGCGGGAGGGCCGAAGAGACCCAGTACTTC
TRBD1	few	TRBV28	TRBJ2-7	CATYSRQGAYEQYF	TGTGCCACCTACTCCCGGCAGGGGGCTTACGAGCAGTACTTC
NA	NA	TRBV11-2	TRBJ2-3	CASSLDGASSTDTQYF	TGTGCCAGCAGCTTAGATGGAGCTTCTAGCACAGATACGCAGTATTTT
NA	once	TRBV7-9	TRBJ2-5	CASTLSDQGETQYF	TGTGCCAGCACCCTCAGCGACCAGGGGGAGACCCAGTACTTC
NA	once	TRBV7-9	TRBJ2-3	CASSATLAASPPDTQYF	TGTGCCAGCAGCGCCACATTAGCGGCCTCCCCCCCCGATACGCAGTATTTT
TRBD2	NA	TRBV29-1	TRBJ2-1	CSVEVGAGVMFF	TGCAGCGTTGAAGTTGGAGCGGGAGTGATGTTCTTC
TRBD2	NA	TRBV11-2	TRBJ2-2	CASSLGLAGGGSGELFF	TGTGCCAGCAGCCTGGGACTAGCGGGAGGAGGATCCGGGGAGCTGTTTTTT
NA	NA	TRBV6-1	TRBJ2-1	CASSEQPSSYNEQFF	TGTGCCAGCAGTGAACAGCCGAGCTCCTACAATGAGCAGTTCTTC
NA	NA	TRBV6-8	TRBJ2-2	CASTRSGELFF	TGTGCCAGCACGAGGTCCGGGGAGCTGTTTTTT